These 10 T cell receptor beta chains came from one sample sequenced in a study of monozygotic twins with inflammatory bowel disease. TCRdb re-called the 5' RACE reads and shows each CDR3 protein once, DNA omitted. With approximately 390,000 distinct CDR3 sequences in the sample, the ten largest clones hold 2% to 2.5%. The sequenced material came from blood. These TCRs come from a human donor with ulcerative colitis or Crohn's disease, or a healthy co-twin of an affected twin (not recorded which).

This chain uses TRBV9 with TRBJ2-6; absent DNA, TCRdb's TRBD1 call cannot be checked. The CDR3 contains 18 residues. Per germline, CDR1 SGDLS and CDR2 YYNGEE. The chain's CDR3 is CASWGGGGAHSGANVLTF. The entire variable domain, with the rest obtained from reference TRBV9 and TRBJ2-6, is as follows: DSGVTQTPKHLITATGQRVTLRCSPRSGDLSVYWYQQSLDQGLQFLIQYYNGEERAKGNILERFSAQQFPDLHSELNLSSLELGDSALYFCASWGGGGAHSGANVLTFGAGSRLTVL.

This chain uses TRBV20-1 with TRBJ1-2; TCRdb outputs TRBD1, but without DNA this stays unchecked. Germline V gene sequence: CDR1 DFQATT, CDR2 SNEGSKA (reference sequence). The CDR3 extends over 16 amino acids. Here the CDR3 reads CSARDRLNRGLSGYTF.

The chain joins TRBV5-1 to TRBJ2-3; TCRdb designates TRBD1, a call that cannot be tested without DNA. The length of the CDR3 is 14 residues. CDR1 and CDR2 (germline): SGHRS, YFSETQ. The CDR3 spells CASSLRTGPDTQYF. Based on the CDR3 plus reference TRBV5-1 and TRBJ2-3, the full variable domain is KAGVTQTPRYLIKTRGQQVTLSCSPISGHRSVSWYQQTPGQGLQFLFEYFSETQRNKGNFPGRFSGRQFSNSRSEMNVSTLELGDSALYLCASSLRTGPDTQYFGPGTRLTVL.

J is TRBJ2-1 and V is TRBV4-2; TCRdb's D call of TRBD2 is untestable without DNA. The length of the CDR3 is 15 residues. Germline values: CDR1 LGHNA, CDR2 YNFKEQ. The CDR3 sequence: CASSQLSGGYNEQFF.

The chain carries TRBV30 and TRBJ1-1. This CDR3 region has 13 residues. Per the germline V gene, CDR1 is GTSNPN and CDR2 is SVGIG (reference sequence). CDR3 loop: CAWRGHMNTEAFF.

The chain employs TRBV7-6 and TRBJ2-3; TCRdb's D gene call, TRBD2, goes unchecked for lack of DNA. Per germline, CDR1 SGHVS and CDR2 FNYEAQ. The CDR3 is 15 residues long. The CDR3 spells CASSLSGETTDTQYF.

The chain is built from TRBV7-2 and TRBJ2-3; TCRdb's D call, TRBD2, is unchecked because there is no DNA. The CDR3 is made up of 17 amino acids. Germline CDR1 is SGHTA and CDR2 is FQGNSA. The CDR3 is CASSLVLAGGGPDTQYF.

The genes are TRBV20-1 and TRBJ1-4; TCRdb reports TRBD1, a call that lacks DNA to check it against. The CDR3 covers 15 residues. Germline V lookup: CDR1 DFQATT, CDR2 SNEGSKA (reference sequence). Here the CDR3 reads CSARVYRGQDEKLFF.

The V gene is TRBV7-8, the J gene TRBJ2-7; the TCRdb call, TRBD2, lacks DNA for checking. Germline V gene sequence: CDR1 SGHVS, CDR2 FQNEAQ. The CDR3 runs 18 residues. CDR3 amino acids: CASSRSASGLAATYEQYF.

The gene calls are TRBV20-1 and TRBJ2-3; there is no DNA to check the TCRdb D call of TRBD2. The CDR3 loop spans 12 amino acids. Germline V gene lookup returns CDR1 DFQATT and CDR2 SNEGSKA (reference sequence). The CDR3 sequence: CSARFRAGVLYF.